Presented here are 19 T cell receptor beta chains from one specimen sequenced in a study of T cells in Graves' hyperthyroidism and ophthalmopathy. Authors of the study amplified TCR beta CDR3 regions from RNA transcripts. TCR CDR3 underwent first-round RT-PCR with the HTBI primer set. In TCRdb, the multiplex PCR reads were re-called with MiXCR into one record per CDR3 protein. The repertoire consists of roughly 350,000 distinct CDR3 sequences, with about an eighth occurring once and the leading ten covering 30% to 35%. The sequenced sample was blood. The origin of the receptors is a woman in her forties with Graves' ophthalmopathy.

This clonotype turned up a few times. This clone may be a read error of a much larger clone one base away. Here the CDR3 omits its conserved ending phenylalanine or tryptophan, so a read error is the likely source. The chain joins TRBV6-1 to TRBJ1-1, with 8 bases lining up with TRBD1. Unmatched junction bases numbered 4, after V lost 6 bases and J lost 1 base. Germline assignment: CDR1 MNHNS and CDR2 SASEGT. The CDR3 length is 14 residues. DNA for the CDR3: TGTGCCAGCAGAGACAGGGGAGGGAACACTGAAGCTTTCTCT. Protein product: CASRDRGGNTEAFS.

This clonotype has ten or more counts. This chain uses TRBV2 with TRBJ2-3; the match to TRBD1 covers 10 bases. V shed 2 bases, J shed 0 bases, and the junction held 11 bases outside the gene matches. The CDR3 spans 19 residues. Germline V gene lookup returns CDR1 SNHLY and CDR2 FYNNEI. CDR3 sequence (DNA): TGTGCCAGCAGTGAACTATCGGGGACAGGGGTCTCTAGCACAGATACGCAGTATTTT. This translates into CASSELSGTGVSSTDTQYF.

This clonotype was found many times. The chain combines TRBV11-2 with TRBJ2-3, with 9 bases that match TRBD2. CDR1 is SGHAT and CDR2 is FQNNGV in the germline V gene. CDR3 length: 16 residues. Trimming removed 1 base from V and 3 bases from J; junction bases left unmatched: 5. CDR3 residues: CASSLGGLAGTDTQYF. The CDR3 bases are TGTGCCAGCAGCTTAGGGGGGCTAGCGGGGACAGATACGCAGTATTTT.

The gene calls are TRBV20-1 and TRBJ1-5; D possibly corresponds to TRBD1 (6 bases). With 0 bases removed from V and 6 bases from J, the gap between germline ends came to 12 bases. Germline CDR1 and CDR2: DFQATT and SNEGSKA (reference sequence). The CDR3 is 14 amino acids. The CDR3 loop is CSARDSGRGQPQHF. The CDR3 DNA reads TGCAGTGCTAGAGATTCGGGCAGGGGTCAGCCCCAGCATTTT.

The chain uses TRBV5-1 and TRBJ2-3; D assignment may be TRBD1 or TRBD2 (7 bases each). CDR1 is SGHRS and CDR2 is YFSETQ in the germline V gene. CDR3 size: 14 residues. V gave up 4 bases and J gave up 4 bases, with 13 bases separating them. CDR3 sequence reads: CASSPGGVADTQYF. The CDR3, as DNA: TGCGCCAGCAGCCCAGGGGGGGTCGCAGATACGCAGTATTTT.

The sample holds many counts of this clonotype. This chain joins TRBV11-2 and TRBJ1-2, with 9 bases that match TRBD1. The trim removed 6 bases at V and 8 bases at J, leaving 7 bases unmatched. CDR1 SGHAT and CDR2 FQNNGV come from the germline V gene. The CDR3 consists of 13 residues. CDR3 bases: TGTGCCAGCAGGGGGACAGGGCCGAGAGGCTACACCTTC. This codes for CASRGTGPRGYTF.

The chain joins TRBV2 to TRBJ2-3, with TRBD2 identical over 11 bases. The trim removed 2 bases at V and 2 bases at J, leaving 6 bases unmatched. CDR1 is SNHLY and CDR2 is FYNNEI in the germline V gene. The CDR3 consists of 17 residues. The chain's CDR3 is CASSETGTSGITDTQYF. As DNA, the CDR3 is TGTGCCAGCAGTGAAACCGGGACTAGCGGTATCACAGATACGCAGTATTTT.

This clonotype showed up just a few times. The chain has TRBV29-1 and TRBJ2-1; 10 bases agree with TRBD2. The CDR3 spans 12 residues. Germline assignment: CDR1 SQVTM and CDR2 ANQGSEA. Trimming at V came to 7 bases and at J to 12 bases, leaving 9 bases not matched to a gene. Written as DNA, the CDR3 is TGCAGCGCGGACGGACTAGCGGCCGGGCAGTTCTTC. The encoded protein is CSADGLAAGQFF.

A few counts support this clonotype. The rearrangement joins TRBV14 to TRBJ1-2, with D possibly matching TRBD1 (5 bases). The CDR3 spans 15 residues. Trimming left V 0 bases short and J 3 bases short, with 11 bases between. Germline V gene lookup returns CDR1 SGHDN and CDR2 FVKESK. The CDR3 DNA reads TGTGCCAGCAGCCAAGATCGGCGGGACTACTATGGCTACACCTTC. It yields the protein CASSQDRRDYYGYTF.

This clonotype was counted a few times. The V and J genes are TRBV4-2 and TRBJ2-1; D is tentatively TRBD1 or TRBD2 (5 bases each). V was trimmed by 8 bases and J by 8 bases, leaving 16 bases between them. The CDR3 contains 13 residues. The germline gives CDR1 LGHNA, CDR2 YNFKEQ. The CDR3 is CASQRDRMDEQFF. The CDR3 nucleotides read TGTGCCAGCCAAAGGGACCGTATGGATGAGCAGTTCTTC.

V gene TRBV6-1 combines with J gene TRBJ1-3; TRBD1 matches 9 bases. Germline loops: CDR1 MNHNS, CDR2 SASEGT. Trimming took 2 bases from V and 0 from J; bases not matched to a gene: 2. This CDR3 has 16 residues. In DNA form, the CDR3 reads TGTGCCAGCAGTGAATGGGACAGGGACTCTGGAAACACCATATATTTT. This gives the protein CASSEWDRDSGNTIYF.

V gene TRBV29-1 combines with J gene TRBJ2-2; D is uncertain. The CDR3 is 12 amino acids. The V end lost 5 bases, the J end lost 5 bases, and 9 bases lay between the germline ends. Germline assignment: CDR1 SQVTM and CDR2 ANQGSEA. As DNA, the CDR3 is TGCAGCGTTCCTGTAGGTACCGGGGAGCTGTTTTTT. It encodes CSVPVGTGELFF.

The CDR3 DNA sequence: TGTGCCAGCAGTAACGCCGGGACAGGTTTCTACGAGCAGTACTTC. The encoded protein is CASSNAGTGFYEQYF. This chain connects TRBV6-1 to TRBJ2-7; 8 bases are shared with TRBD1. The junction had 9 bases not matched to a gene; V was cut back by 5 bases and J by 3 bases. Germline assignment: CDR1 MNHNS and CDR2 SASEGT. The CDR3 has 15 residues.

This clonotype was picked up a small number of times. The rearrangement uses TRBV5-1 and TRBJ2-1; unclear D gene. This CDR3 spans 16 amino acids. Germline values: CDR1 SGHRS, CDR2 YFSETQ. Trimming removed 2 bases at V and 0 bases at J, with 12 bases between. The CDR3 protein is CASSFRPADSYNEQFF. As DNA, the CDR3 is TGCGCCAGCAGCTTCAGGCCGGCCGACTCCTACAATGAGCAGTTCTTC. The full variable domain, with the rest looked up from reference TRBV5-1 and TRBJ2-1, is KAGVTQTPRYLIKTRGQQVTLSCSPISGHRSVSWYQQTPGQGLQFLFEYFSETQRNKGNFPGRFSGRQFSNSRSEMNVSTLELGDSALYLCASSFRPADSYNEQFFGPGTRLTVL.

This clonotype was seen many times. This rearrangement joins TRBV2 to TRBJ1-2; TRBD1 is a possible D gene (5 bases). Germline assignment: CDR1 SNHLY and CDR2 FYNNEI. The CDR3 is made up of 15 amino acids. Trimming left V 3 bases short and J 4 bases short, with 15 bases between. This chain's CDR3 is CASSDSAGPAYGYTF. The CDR3 nucleotides are TGTGCCAGCAGTGACTCGGCAGGGCCAGCCTATGGCTACACCTTC.

Notes on this clonotype: A much larger clone sits a single nucleotide away, making a read error possible. J is TRBJ1-5 and V is TRBV6-1; D ambiguous. The CDR3 has 14 residues. Per the germline V gene, CDR1 is MNHNS and CDR2 is SASEGT. V was shortened by 11 bases and J by 4 bases, with 18 bases between the two germline ends. The CDR3 sequence is CAGLGNIRNQPQHF. CDR3 sequence (DNA): TGTGCCGGCCTGGGGAATATAAGGAATCAGCCCCAGCATTTT.

The chain employs TRBV6-9 and TRBJ2-7, with D uncertain. Germline V gene data show CDR1 as MNHGY and CDR2 as SVAAGI. V shed 3 bases and J shed 2 bases, with 8 bases lying between them. The CDR3 is 13 amino acids. The CDR3 sequence is CASSYKATYEQYF. CDR3 DNA sequence: TGTGCCAGCAGTTACAAGGCTACCTACGAGCAGTACTTC.

This clonotype was observed a handful of times. The chain links TRBV27 to TRBJ2-1; no clear D gene. The CDR3 is 14 residues long. The germline CDR1 and CDR2 sequences are MNHEY and SMNVEV (reference sequence). The germline V and J ends were trimmed by 8 bases and 0 bases, with 11 bases remaining between them. The chain's CDR3 is CASSRSSSYNEQFF. In nucleotides, the CDR3 is TGTGCCAGCTCGCGGAGCAGCTCCTACAATGAGCAGTTCTTC.

This clonotype was counted at least ten times. The CDR3 sequence: CSARDGSGGEYEQYF. In DNA form, the CDR3 reads TGCAGTGCTAGAGATGGCTCAGGGGGAGAGTACGAGCAGTACTTC. V usage is TRBV20-1 and J usage is TRBJ2-7; TRBD1 agrees at 7 bases. V was clipped by 0 bases and J by 4 bases; unmatched bases: 9. This CDR3 comprises 15 residues. The germline gives CDR1 DFQATT, CDR2 SNEGSKA (reference sequence).